This TCR beta chain was documented in a study of T cells expressing NK-cell markers. Study-wide points: The CD3+CD56-NKG2C+ fraction was also led by these clonotypes in several donors.

Comments on this clonotype: Its antigen remains unknown.

Germline CDR1 is DFQATT and CDR2 is SNEGSKA (reference sequence). CDR3 length: 15 residues. TCRdb re-called the 5' RACE reads and shows each CDR3 protein once, DNA omitted. The sample has roughly 350,000 distinct CDR3 sequences, and its top ten clones hold about 5.2%. Sequences were obtained from blood T cells: a sorted CD56 or NKG2C T cell subset, CD4+ or CD8+ T cells, or bulk PBMC T cells (not recorded which). The receptor's source is a man aged 18-75 years in good health. This sequence joins TRBV20-1 and TRBJ1-3. CDR3 region: CSARGGSSYGNTIYF.